The 16 T cell receptor beta chains presented below share a single source sample, sequenced in a study of T cells after yellow fever vaccination. TCRdb reprocessed the 5' RACE reads via MiXCR and lists one record per CDR3 protein. The sample includes some 160,000 distinct CDR3 sequences, about a tenth of them seen just once. The sequencing used CD8+ T cells sorted from PBMCs, collected 45 days after the yellow fever booster vaccination. These receptors were obtained from a man between 18 and 35 years old who received the YFV17D yellow fever vaccine.

This clonotype was seen at least ten times. The chain carries TRBV12-3 or TRBV12-4 and TRBJ2-2; D may be TRBD2 (5 bases). The CDR3 runs to 14 residues. With 6 bases removed from V and 1 base from J, the gap between germline ends came to 9 bases. The DNA of the CDR3 is TGTGCCAGCAGGTTACGGGGGAACACCGGGGAGCTGTTTTTT. Protein sequence: CASRLRGNTGELFF.

The CDR3 bases are TGCGCCAGCAGCTCCCCGGTGGGGGGGGAAGATACGCAGTATTTT. Translating it yields CASSSPVGGEDTQYF. This chain joins TRBV5-1 and TRBJ2-3; 7 bases are shared with TRBD2. The length of the CDR3 is 15 residues. Unmatched junction bases numbered 9, after V lost 3 bases and J lost 5 bases. Germline CDR1 and CDR2: SGHRS and YFSETQ.

J is TRBJ1-4 and V is TRBV7-9; D remains unclear. Germline V gene sequence: CDR1 SEHNR, CDR2 FQNEAQ (reference sequence). This CDR3 comprises 15 residues. V was trimmed by 4 bases and J by 5 bases, leaving 14 bases between them. The CDR3 sequence: CASSSGGPSNEKLFF. As DNA, the CDR3 is TGTGCCAGCAGCTCAGGCGGGCCCTCAAATGAAAAACTGTTTTTT. Full variable domain (rest looked up from reference TRBV7-9 and TRBJ1-4): DTGVSQNPRHKITKRGQNVTFRCDPISEHNRLYWYRQTLGQGPEFLTYFQNEAQLEKSRLLSDRFSAERPKGSFSTLEIQRTEQGDSAMYLCASSSGGPSNEKLFFGSGTQLSVL.

This clonotype was recorded many times. The rearrangement uses TRBV19 and TRBJ1-2; D not resolved. CDR3 length: 10 amino acids. CDR1 LNHDA and CDR2 SQIVND come from the germline V gene (reference sequence). Trimming took off 7 bases at V and 7 bases at J, with 7 bases between the two ends. As DNA, the CDR3 is TGTGCCAGTAAGGGAGGTGGCTACACCTTC. Translation gives CASKGGGYTF.

The rearrangement links TRBV7-9 to TRBJ2-1; D remains ambiguous. Germline loops: CDR1 SEHNR, CDR2 FQNEAQ (reference sequence). V lost 7 bases and J 5 bases, leaving 9 bases between the germline ends. The CDR3 extends over 12 amino acids. CDR3 in amino acids: CASNLYHNEQFF. The CDR3 DNA follows: TGTGCCAGCAATTTGTACCACAATGAGCAGTTCTTC. Full variable domain (rest looked up from reference TRBV7-9 and TRBJ2-1): DTGVSQNPRHKITKRGQNVTFRCDPISEHNRLYWYRQTLGQGPEFLTYFQNEAQLEKSRLLSDRFSAERPKGSFSTLEIQRTEQGDSAMYLCASNLYHNEQFFGPGTRLTVL.

This clonotype appeared many times. V and J are TRBV4-2 and TRBJ1-2, with D unresolved. Trimming shortened V by 0 bases and J by 0 bases, and 11 bases separated the two germline ends. Germline-derived CDR1 and CDR2 are LGHNA and YNFKEQ. This CDR3 is built from 16 residues. CDR3 sequence: CASSQERAATNYGYTF. The CDR3 coding sequence is TGTGCCAGCAGCCAAGAACGGGCAGCTACTAACTATGGCTACACCTTC.

The V gene is TRBV7-9, the J gene TRBJ1-2; 12 positions agree with TRBD1. The CDR3 consists of 15 residues. Germline V gene sequence: CDR1 SEHNR, CDR2 FQNEAQ (reference sequence). V trimming: 4 bases; J trimming: 3 bases; junction bases outside the gene matches: 3. The CDR3 nucleotides read TGTGCCAGCAGCTGGGACAGGGGGCTACACTATGGCTACACCTTC. As protein: CASSWDRGLHYGYTF.

For the CDR3, the DNA is TGTGCCAGCAGTTTATTCTGGAGCGGTCAAGAGACCCAGTACTTC. Amino acid sequence: CASSLFWSGQETQYF. The V and J genes are TRBV27 and TRBJ2-5; TRBD2 is a possible D gene (5 bases). CDR1 is MNHEY and CDR2 is SMNVEV in the germline V gene (reference sequence). The ends were cut back, 1 base at V and 2 bases at J, with 11 bases in the middle. The CDR3 loop spans 15 amino acids.

This clonotype has a handful of counts. The rearrangement uses TRBV12-3 or TRBV12-4 and TRBJ1-5; D call uncertain. V lost 0 bases and J lost 2, with 8 bases in between. The length of the CDR3 is 15 residues. CDR3 bases: TGTGCCAGCAGTTTAGCGTCACAAGGCAATCAGCCCCAGCATTTT. Protein product: CASSLASQGNQPQHF.

The sample holds many counts of this clonotype. J is TRBJ2-3 and V is TRBV7-9, with D possibly being TRBD1 (6 bases). The CDR3 runs to 16 residues. The germline gives CDR1 SEHNR, CDR2 FQNEAQ (reference sequence). The germline V and J ends were trimmed by 3 bases and 2 bases, with 15 bases remaining between them. The CDR3 here is CASSLSGTLFTDTQYF. The CDR3 DNA sequence: TGTGCCAGCAGCTTGTCCGGGACACTTTTCACAGATACGCAGTATTTT.

The genes are TRBV7-7 and TRBJ2-2; D is uncertain. The CDR3 extends over 12 amino acids. From germline, CDR1 is SSHAT and CDR2 FNYEAQ (reference sequence). V was trimmed by 5 bases and J by 4 bases, leaving 5 bases between them. CDR3 loop: CASSGSTGELFF. The CDR3 DNA sequence: TGTGCCAGCAGCGGCTCCACCGGGGAGCTGTTTTTT. The full variable domain, rest sourced from reference TRBV7-7 and TRBJ2-2, is GAGVSQSPRYKVTKRGQDVTLRCDPISSHATLYWYQQALGQGPEFLTYFNYEAQPDKSGLPSDRFSAERPEGSISTLTIQRTEQRDSAMYRCASSGSTGELFFGEGSRLTVL.

V is TRBV6-2 or TRBV6-3 and J is TRBJ2-3; TRBD1 is a possible D gene (5 bases). The CDR3 runs to 16 residues. V was shortened by 2 bases and J by 2 bases, with 14 bases between the two germline ends. Germline V gene sequence: CDR1 MNHEY, CDR2 SVGEGT. CDR3 loop: CASSYTQGTITDTQYF. In DNA, the CDR3 is TGTGCCAGCAGTTACACCCAGGGTACGATCACAGATACGCAGTATTTT.

The table lists this clonotype with many counts. The chain uses TRBV29-1 and TRBJ2-3; tentatively, D is TRBD2 (5 bases). Germline CDR1 and CDR2: SQVTM and ANQGSEA. Trimming left V 7 bases short and J 6 bases short, with 17 bases between. This CDR3 has 13 residues. This CDR3 reads CSAERSGPDTQYF. CDR3 DNA: TGCAGCGCCGAAAGAAGCGGTCCGGATACGCAGTATTTT.

This clonotype was counted at least ten times. The rearrangement joins TRBV6-5 to TRBJ2-7; 10 bases line up with TRBD1. Trimming took 6 bases from V and 3 from J; bases not matched to a gene: 5. The CDR3 is 14 amino acids. CDR1 and CDR2 (germline): MNHEY, SVGAGI. CDR3 coding DNA: TGTGCCAGCAGCCAGGGACAGGGGATCTACGAGCAGTACTTC. It yields the protein CASSQGQGIYEQYF.

The gene calls are TRBV25-1 and TRBJ2-2; a weak D match, TRBD2 (5 bases). V shed 7 bases and J shed 4 bases, with 7 bases lying between them. CDR3 length equals 12 residues. Germline CDR1 reads MGHDK; CDR2 reads SYGVNS. CDR3 sequence reads: CASMGSTGELFF. In DNA, the CDR3 is TGTGCCAGCATGGGGAGCACCGGGGAGCTGTTTTTT.

The chain recombines TRBV12-3 or TRBV12-4 with TRBJ2-1; D is unclear. The V and J ends lost 4 bases and 9 bases respectively, with 7 bases between them. The CDR3 contains 11 residues. CDR3 sequence reads: CASSYGFEQFF. The CDR3 DNA follows: TGTGCCAGCAGTTATGGTTTTGAGCAGTTCTTC.